Listed below are T cell receptor beta chains from one sample, sequenced in a study of T cell responses to AZD1222 COVID-19 vaccine. The table came from immunoSEQ multiplex PCR; TCRdb's copy has only in-frame clones and leaves some out. In the table there are 100,000 to 140,000 clones, around 91% of which are singletons. The starting material was peripheral blood, obtained on day 0 of AZD1222 vaccination. Receptor source: an adult in good health. Both conserved end residues are part of each CDR3. The D gene is left open where the match is weak. Some rows have no size entry. The others give once, few or many, or a class for an expanded clone.

D gene: -; J gene: TRBJ1-1; clone size: -; V gene: TRBV10-3; CDR3 DNA: TGTGCCATCAGTGGAGGGGGGGGCCTGAACACTGAAGCTTTCTTT; CDR3 protein: CAISGGGGLNTEAFF
D gene: -; J gene: TRBJ1-2; clone size: -; V gene: TRBV18; CDR3 DNA: TGTGCCAGCTCACCATTGCCAGGGGATGGCTACACCTTC; CDR3 protein: CASSPLPGDGYTF
D gene: -; J gene: TRBJ1-6; clone size: -; V gene: TRBV6-5; CDR3 DNA: TGTGCCAGCAGTCCAGGGAGAAATTCACCCCTCCACTTT; CDR3 protein: CASSPGRNSPLHF
D gene: -; J gene: TRBJ1-5; clone size: -; V gene: TRBV4-3; CDR3 DNA: TGCGCCAGCAGCCAAGATTGGGACAACTATCAGCCCCAGCATTTT; CDR3 protein: CASSQDWDNYQPQHF
D gene: -; J gene: TRBJ1-2; clone size: -; V gene: TRBV4-2; CDR3 DNA: TGTGCCAGCAGCCAAGAATTGGGCAGGGCCTATGGCTACACCTTC; CDR3 protein: CASSQELGRAYGYTF
D gene: -; J gene: TRBJ1-5; clone size: -; V gene: TRBV27; CDR3 DNA: TGTGCCAGCAGTTTCATGCCACCCCGAGGGCCCCAGCATTTT; CDR3 protein: CASSFMPPRGPQHF
D gene: -; J gene: TRBJ1-1; clone size: few; V gene: TRBV6-5; CDR3 DNA: TGTGCCAGCAGTTACTCCGGATTCACTGAAGCTTTCTTT; CDR3 protein: CASSYSGFTEAFF
D gene: TRBD1; J gene: TRBJ1-3; clone size: -; V gene: TRBV30; CDR3 DNA: TGTGCCTGGAGGGAACCGGGACAGGTCTCTGGAAACACCATATATTTT; CDR3 protein: CAWREPGQVSGNTIYF
D gene: TRBD1; J gene: TRBJ1-4; clone size: -; V gene: TRBV7-2; CDR3 DNA: TGTGCCAGCAGCTCGACAGGGTTTCTTGCAACTAATGAAAAACTGTTTTTT; CDR3 protein: CASSSTGFLATNEKLFF
D gene: -; J gene: TRBJ1-3; clone size: -; V gene: TRBV29-1; CDR3 DNA: TGCAGCGTTAAAGTTACGGCAGCTGGAAACACCATATATTTT; CDR3 protein: CSVKVTAAGNTIYF
D gene: TRBD1; J gene: TRBJ1-3; clone size: -; V gene: TRBV4-3; CDR3 DNA: TGCGCCAGCAGCCGCGGGGGACAGGCGGGGGGAAACACCATATATTTT; CDR3 protein: CASSRGGQAGGNTIYF
D gene: -; J gene: TRBJ1-2; clone size: -; V gene: TRBV19; CDR3 DNA: TGTGCCAGTAGTATAGGGCCAGCTAACTATGGCTACACCTTC; CDR3 protein: CASSIGPANYGYTF
D gene: -; J gene: TRBJ2-7; clone size: -; V gene: TRBV6-2/TRBV6-3; CDR3 DNA: TGTGCCAGCAGCCTTGAGGTGGGCCCTTACGAGCAGTACTTC; CDR3 protein: CASSLEVGPYEQYF
D gene: -; J gene: TRBJ1-2; clone size: once; V gene: TRBV20-1; CDR3 DNA: TGCAGTGCTAGTGGGGACGTTAACTATGGCTACACCTTC; CDR3 protein: CSASGDVNYGYTF
D gene: -; J gene: TRBJ2-3; clone size: -; V gene: TRBV10-1; CDR3 DNA: TGCGCCAGCAGTGGATCGCTTCACACAGATACGCAGTATTTT; CDR3 protein: CASSGSLHTDTQYF
D gene: TRBD2; J gene: TRBJ2-2; clone size: -; V gene: TRBV7-2; CDR3 DNA: TGTGCCAGCAGCTGGGGACTAGCGGGTGGGGAGCTGTTTTTT; CDR3 protein: CASSWGLAGGELFF
D gene: -; J gene: TRBJ1-2; clone size: -; V gene: TRBV15; CDR3 DNA: TGTGCCACCAGCAGAGGAGCGGCAGAAGGCTACACCTTC; CDR3 protein: CATSRGAAEGYTF
D gene: TRBD2; J gene: TRBJ2-4; clone size: once; V gene: TRBV5-8; CDR3 DNA: TGTGCCAGCACCGGGGGGGTAGCCAAAAACATTCAGTACTTC; CDR3 protein: CASTGGVAKNIQYF
D gene: -; J gene: TRBJ2-2; clone size: few; V gene: TRBV19; CDR3 DNA: TGTGCCAGCCTCGGGGGGCAGGACGTCGGGGAGCTGTTTTTT; CDR3 protein: CASLGGQDVGELFF
D gene: -; J gene: TRBJ1-4; clone size: -; V gene: TRBV7-8; CDR3 DNA: TGTGCCAGCAGTTCAGGTGCAACTAATGAAAAACTGTTTTTT; CDR3 protein: CASSSGATNEKLFF
D gene: -; J gene: TRBJ1-5; clone size: -; V gene: TRBV30; CDR3 DNA: TGTGCCTGGAGTGTGGACCCGAGCAATCAGCCCCAGCATTTT; CDR3 protein: CAWSVDPSNQPQHF
D gene: -; J gene: TRBJ1-6; clone size: -; V gene: TRBV5-6; CDR3 DNA: TGTGCCAGCAGCTTTTTACAGAATTCACCCCTCCACTTT; CDR3 protein: CASSFLQNSPLHF
D gene: -; J gene: TRBJ2-2; clone size: -; V gene: TRBV7-9; CDR3 DNA: TGTGCCAGCAGCTTAGGTGGGGCCCGCACCGGGGAGCTGTTTTTT; CDR3 protein: CASSLGGARTGELFF
D gene: TRBD2; J gene: TRBJ2-7; clone size: -; V gene: TRBV30; CDR3 DNA: TGTGCCTGGAGTCACTCCTCCCCTAGCGGCTCCTACGAGCAGTACTTC; CDR3 protein: CAWSHSSPSGSYEQYF
D gene: TRBD1; J gene: TRBJ1-2; clone size: -; V gene: TRBV19; CDR3 DNA: TGTGCCAGTAGCCCTCAGGGACAGGGATCGTCTGGCTACACCTTC; CDR3 protein: CASSPQGQGSSGYTF
D gene: TRBD1; J gene: TRBJ2-6; clone size: -; V gene: TRBV5-4; CDR3 DNA: TGTGCCAGCAGCCCAGAGGGGGCAGGTAGGGTCCTGACTTTC; CDR3 protein: CASSPEGAGRVLTF